The rows below give T cell receptor beta chains drawn from one sample of a study of T-cell reconstitution after alpha-beta-depleted transplantation in children. TCRdb re-called the PCR reads through MiXCR, storing one row per CDR3 protein. There are fewer than 700,000 distinct CDR3 sequences in the sample; roughly 13% occur only once, and 2% to 2.5% lies in the top ten. This sample comprised PBMCs, mostly from graft donor cells, obtained 360 days after TCRalphabeta/CD19-depleted stem cell transplant. These receptors were obtained from a male patient aged 10 to 17 who had a stem cell transplant for acute myeloid leukemia, so the T cells may come from the graft donor. The CDR3 runs from the conserved cysteine through the conserved F or W. Each record gives: clone size, J gene, V gene, CDR3 length, D gene, CDR3 DNA, CDR3 protein. A D gene is named only where the DNA matches it firmly. Size tells how often a clone was seen (once, few, many) or the class of an expanded clone, and some rows leave it out.

many,TRBJ2-5,TRBV12-3/TRBV12-4,14,NA,TGTGCCAGCAGTTCGCCGGGACTCAGAGAGACCCAGTACTTC,CASSSPGLRETQYF
many,TRBJ2-1,TRBV29-1,16,NA,TGCAGCGTTGAAGGGTTATCGCTGAGCTCCTACAATGAGCAGTTCTTC,CSVEGLSLSSYNEQFF
few,TRBJ2-7,TRBV29-1,13,NA,TGCAGCGCAACCTCCGAACTGGGGTTCGAGCAGTACTTC,CSATSELGFEQYF
few,TRBJ2-2,TRBV20-1,14,NA,TGCAGTGCAGGGAAGGGGACCTACACCGGGGAGCTGTTTTTT,CSAGKGTYTGELFF
few,TRBJ2-3,TRBV7-3,16,TRBD1,TGTGCCAGCAGCTTAGAAGGGACAGGGGTGACAGATACGCAGTATTTT,CASSLEGTGVTDTQYF
NA,TRBJ2-3,TRBV2,15,NA,TGTGCCAGCAGTGAGGAGGGGACTAGCACAGATACGCAGTATTTT,CASSEEGTSTDTQYF
many,TRBJ2-1,TRBV29-1,14,TRBD1,TGCAGCGTTGTGGACAGGGGGGCGGACAATGAGCAGTTCTTC,CSVVDRGADNEQFF
many,TRBJ1-2,TRBV29-1,15,TRBD1,TGCAGCGTTGAACAGGACAGGGGATCGGGTTATGGCTACACCTTC,CSVEQDRGSGYGYTF
many,TRBJ2-5,TRBV20-1,12,NA,TGCAGTGCCCCACTTTGGGGAGAGACCCAGTACTTC,CSAPLWGETQYF
many,TRBJ2-5,TRBV7-9,14,NA,TGTGCCAGCAGCTCGAAGGTAGTTGCAGAGACCCAGTACTTC,CASSSKVVAETQYF
few,TRBJ2-5,TRBV15,14,NA,TGTGCCACCAGCAGAGATCAGGGTCAAGAGACCCAGTACTTC,CATSRDQGQETQYF
few,TRBJ2-3,TRBV4-3,15,NA,TGCGCCAGCAGCCAAGAGGTCTGGGTCGCAGATACGCAGTATTTT,CASSQEVWVADTQYF
NA,TRBJ2-2,TRBV25-1,16,TRBD2,TGTGCCAGCAGTGAAACAGCGGGGGCTAACACCGGGGAGCTGTTTTTT,CASSETAGANTGELFF
many,TRBJ2-1,TRBV12-3/TRBV12-4,13,NA,TGTGCCAGCAGTCCGACTCGGTACAATGAGCAGTTCTTC,CASSPTRYNEQFF
NA,TRBJ2-2,TRBV11-1,18,TRBD2,TGTGCCAGCAGTTTTGACTGGACTAGCGGGAGGAACACCGGGGAGCTGTTTTTT,CASSFDWTSGRNTGELFF